This entry describes one T cell receptor (beta chain). The entry originates in a study of technical replicates of blood from a handful of donors. Trimming removed 4 bases at V and 4 bases at J, with 13 bases between. This CDR3 spans 14 amino acids. Germline loops: CDR1 MGHDK, CDR2 SYGVNS. Profiling relied on immunoSEQ multiplex PCR, and the TCRdb table lists in-frame clones only, not all of them. The sample includes around 93,000 clones, about 94% of them seen just once. The source of this sequence is a human donor in good health. The specimen sequenced was T cells isolated from PBMCs. The V call is TRBV25-1, the J call TRBJ2-5, with D perhaps matching TRBD1 (5 bases). The CDR3 loop reads CASSAQQGRETQYF. As DNA, the CDR3 is TGTGCCAGCAGTGCCCAGCAGGGTCGAGAGACCCAGTACTTC. Based on the CDR3 plus reference TRBV25-1 and TRBJ2-5, the full variable domain is EADIYQTPRYLVIGTGKKITLECSQTMGHDKMYWYQQDPGMELHLIHYSYGVNSTEKGDLSSESTVSRIRTEHFPLTLESARPSHTSQYLCASSAQQGRETQYFGPGTRLLVL.